This T cell receptor (beta chain) was obtained from a study of cytomegalovirus exposure and HLA in healthy donors. Looking at the study overall: Around 77% of approximately 400 genotyped donors fell in the Caucasian-associated ancestry cluster. Study-level points and caveats: Most TCR sequences were seen very rarely across donors, but some public TCRs occurred in many.

Regarding this clone: Its antigen remains unidentified.

Amplification used 60 Vbeta primers and 13 Jbeta primers. Using immunoSEQ multiplex PCR, the repertoire was profiled, and TCRdb retains in-frame clones only, with some absent. Among 100,000 to 150,000 clones listed, 55% to 75% were seen once. From germline, CDR1 is SGHTA and CDR2 FQGTGA. CDR3 length equals 16 residues. V gave up 4 bases and J gave up 2 bases; unmatched junction bases: 6. The sequenced sample consisted of PBMCs. V usage is TRBV7-3 and J usage is TRBJ2-3; TRBD2 aligns across 10 bases. This receptor was identified in a human donor in good health. CDR3 residues: CASSSRGLAATDTQYF. DNA of the CDR3: TGTGCCAGCAGCTCGCGAGGACTAGCGGCCACAGATACGCAGTATTTT.